The sequence of this TCR beta chain was determined in a study of T cells after yellow fever vaccination. This CDR3 is 16 amino acids long. The junction had 7 bases not matched to a gene; V was cut back by 5 bases and J by 1 base. Points from the study as a whole: Most clones from primary vaccination resurfaced after the booster (around 97% CD4, approximately 88% CD8).

The study made its TCR cDNA through 5'RACE template switching. That step introduced a universal primer site along with UMIs. TCRdb independently ran MiXCR on the 5' RACE reads; one entry per CDR3 protein. The data contain about 130,000 distinct CDR3 sequences, more than 7.5% of them singletons. This clonotype was recorded a few times. The antigen is not known. Material: CD8+ T cells sorted from PBMCs, obtained on the day of the yellow fever booster vaccination. The sequence came from a man aged 18-30 years who received the YFV17D yellow fever vaccine. This chain connects TRBV12-3 or TRBV12-4 to TRBJ1-5, with TRBD1 identical over 8 bases. In nucleotides, the CDR3 is TGTGCCAGCAGTCTTGGACAGGGTCGGAGCAATCAGCCCCAGCATTTT. Its protein is CASSLGQGRSNQPQHF.